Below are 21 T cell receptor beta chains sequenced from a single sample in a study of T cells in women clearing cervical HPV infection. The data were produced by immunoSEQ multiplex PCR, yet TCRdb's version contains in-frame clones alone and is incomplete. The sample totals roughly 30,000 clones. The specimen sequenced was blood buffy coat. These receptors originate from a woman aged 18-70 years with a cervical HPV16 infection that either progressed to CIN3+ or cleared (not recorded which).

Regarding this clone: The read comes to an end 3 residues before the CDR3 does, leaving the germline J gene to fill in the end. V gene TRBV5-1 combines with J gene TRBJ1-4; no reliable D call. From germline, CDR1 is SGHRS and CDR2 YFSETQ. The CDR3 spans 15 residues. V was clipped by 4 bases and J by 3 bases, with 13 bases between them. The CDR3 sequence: CASSQLGSANEKLFF. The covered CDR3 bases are TGCGCCAGCAGCCAGTTAGGGTCGGCTAATGAAAAA.

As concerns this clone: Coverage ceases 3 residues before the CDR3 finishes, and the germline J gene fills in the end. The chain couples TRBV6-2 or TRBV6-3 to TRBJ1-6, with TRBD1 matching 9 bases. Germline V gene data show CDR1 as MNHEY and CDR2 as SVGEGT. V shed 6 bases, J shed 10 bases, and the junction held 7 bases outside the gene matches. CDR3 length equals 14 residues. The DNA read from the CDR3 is TGTGCCAGCAGACAACAGGGGGCTAGGTCACCC. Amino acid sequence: CASRQQGARSP. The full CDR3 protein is CASRQQGARSPLHF.

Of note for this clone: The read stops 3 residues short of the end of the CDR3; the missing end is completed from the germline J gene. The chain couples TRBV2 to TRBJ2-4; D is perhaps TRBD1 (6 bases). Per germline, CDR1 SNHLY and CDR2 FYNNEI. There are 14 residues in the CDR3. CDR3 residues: CARETGSANYGQYF. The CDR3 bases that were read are TGTGCCAGAGAAACAGGGTCAGCGAACTATGGT.

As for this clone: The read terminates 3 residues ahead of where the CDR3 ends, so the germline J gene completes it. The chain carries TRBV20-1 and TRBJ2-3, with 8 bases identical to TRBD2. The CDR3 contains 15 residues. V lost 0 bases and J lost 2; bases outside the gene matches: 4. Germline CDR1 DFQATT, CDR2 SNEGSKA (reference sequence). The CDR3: CSARDPTSVTDTQYF. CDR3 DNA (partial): TGCAGTGCTAGAGACCCGACTAGCGTCACAGATACG.

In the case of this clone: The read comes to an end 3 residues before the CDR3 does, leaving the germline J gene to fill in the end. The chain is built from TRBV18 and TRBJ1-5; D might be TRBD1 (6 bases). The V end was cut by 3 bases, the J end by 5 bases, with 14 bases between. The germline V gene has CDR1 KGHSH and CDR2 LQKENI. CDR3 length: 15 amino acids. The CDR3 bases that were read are TGTGCCAGCTCACCCCTAGTGGGGGCCGATCAGCCC. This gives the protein CASSPLVGADQP. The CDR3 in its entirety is CASSPLVGADQPQHF.

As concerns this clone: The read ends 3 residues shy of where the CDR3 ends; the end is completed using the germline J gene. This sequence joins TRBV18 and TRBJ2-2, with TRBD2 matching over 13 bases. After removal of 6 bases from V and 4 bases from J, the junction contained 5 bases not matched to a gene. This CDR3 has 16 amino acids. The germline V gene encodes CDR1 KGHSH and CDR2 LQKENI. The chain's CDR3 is CASSRTSGGRTGELFF. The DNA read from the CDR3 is TGTGCCAGCTCGCGGACTAGCGGGGGTCGCACCGGGGAG.

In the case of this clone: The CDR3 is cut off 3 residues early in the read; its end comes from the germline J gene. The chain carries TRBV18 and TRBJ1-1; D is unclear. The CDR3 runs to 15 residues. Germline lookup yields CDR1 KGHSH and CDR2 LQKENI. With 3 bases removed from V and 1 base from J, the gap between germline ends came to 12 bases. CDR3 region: CASSPSELRNTEAFF. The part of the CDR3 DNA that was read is TGTGCCAGCTCACCGAGTGAACTTCGGAACACTGAA.

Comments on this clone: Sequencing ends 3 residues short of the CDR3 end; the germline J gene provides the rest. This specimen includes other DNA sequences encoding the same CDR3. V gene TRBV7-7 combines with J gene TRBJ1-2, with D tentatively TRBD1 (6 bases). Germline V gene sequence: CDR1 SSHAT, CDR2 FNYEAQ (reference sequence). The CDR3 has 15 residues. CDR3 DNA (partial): TGTGCCAGTAGCCCAGACAGGTTAACCTACAATGAC. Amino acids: CASSPDRLTYND. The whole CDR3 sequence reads CASSPDRLTYNDYTF. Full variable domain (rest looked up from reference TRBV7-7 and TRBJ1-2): GAGVSQSPRYKVTKRGQDVTLRCDPISSHATLYWYQQALGQGPEFLTYFNYEAQPDKSGLPSDRFSAERPEGSISTLTIQRTEQRDSAMYRCASSPDRLTYNDYTFGSGTRLTVV.

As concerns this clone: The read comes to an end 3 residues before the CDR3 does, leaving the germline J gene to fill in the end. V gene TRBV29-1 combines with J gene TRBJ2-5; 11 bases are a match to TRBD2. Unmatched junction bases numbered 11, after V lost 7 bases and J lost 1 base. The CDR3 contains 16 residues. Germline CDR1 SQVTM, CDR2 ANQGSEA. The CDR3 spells CSGAGLAGGIQETQYF. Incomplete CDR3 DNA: TGCAGCGGGGCTGGCCTAGCGGGGGGAATCCAAGAGACC.

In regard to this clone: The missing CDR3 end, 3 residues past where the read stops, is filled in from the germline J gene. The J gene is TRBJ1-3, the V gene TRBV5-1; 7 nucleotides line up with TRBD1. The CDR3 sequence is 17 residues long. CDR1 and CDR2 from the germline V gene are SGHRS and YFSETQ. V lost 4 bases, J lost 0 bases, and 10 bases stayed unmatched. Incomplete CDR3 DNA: TGCGCCAGCAGCAGGACAGGTCCCATATCCTCTGGAAACACC. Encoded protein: CASSRTGPISSGNT. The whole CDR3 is CASSRTGPISSGNTIYF.

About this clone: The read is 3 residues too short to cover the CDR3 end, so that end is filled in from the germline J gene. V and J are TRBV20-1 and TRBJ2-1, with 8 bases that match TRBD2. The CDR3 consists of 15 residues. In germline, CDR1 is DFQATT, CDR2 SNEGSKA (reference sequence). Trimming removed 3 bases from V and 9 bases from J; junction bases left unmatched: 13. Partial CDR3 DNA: TGCAGTGCTAGTCCCGGGACTAGGGGGACCAGTGAG. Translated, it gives CSASPGTRGTSE. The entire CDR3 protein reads CSASPGTRGTSEQFF.

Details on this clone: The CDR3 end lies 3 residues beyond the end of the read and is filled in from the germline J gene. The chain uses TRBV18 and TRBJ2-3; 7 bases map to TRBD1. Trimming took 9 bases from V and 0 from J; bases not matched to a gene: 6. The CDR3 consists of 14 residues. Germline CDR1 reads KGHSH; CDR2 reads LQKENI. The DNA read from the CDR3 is TGTGCCAGTTCGCAGACAGGGAGCACAGATACG. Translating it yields CASSQTGSTDT. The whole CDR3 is CASSQTGSTDTQYF.

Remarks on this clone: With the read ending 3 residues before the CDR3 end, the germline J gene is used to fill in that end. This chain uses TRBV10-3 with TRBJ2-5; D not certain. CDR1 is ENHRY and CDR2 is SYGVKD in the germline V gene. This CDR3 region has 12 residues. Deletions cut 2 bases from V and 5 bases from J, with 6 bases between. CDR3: CAISEVGETQYF. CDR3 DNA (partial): TGTGCCATCAGTGAGGTCGGGGAGACC.

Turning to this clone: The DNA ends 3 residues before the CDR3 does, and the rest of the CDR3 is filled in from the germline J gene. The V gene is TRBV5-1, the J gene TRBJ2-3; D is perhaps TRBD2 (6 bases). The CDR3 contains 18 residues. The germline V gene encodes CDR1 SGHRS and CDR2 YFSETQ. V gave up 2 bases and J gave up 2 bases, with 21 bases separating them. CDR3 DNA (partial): TGCGCCAGCAGCTTCCATGGGGGATCCCGCGGGGCCACAGATACG. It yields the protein CASSFHGGSRGATDT. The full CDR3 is CASSFHGGSRGATDTQYF. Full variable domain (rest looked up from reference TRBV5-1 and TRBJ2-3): KAGVTQTPRYLIKTRGQQVTLSCSPISGHRSVSWYQQTPGQGLQFLFEYFSETQRNKGNFPGRFSGRQFSNSRSEMNVSTLELGDSALYLCASSFHGGSRGATDTQYFGPGTRLTVL.

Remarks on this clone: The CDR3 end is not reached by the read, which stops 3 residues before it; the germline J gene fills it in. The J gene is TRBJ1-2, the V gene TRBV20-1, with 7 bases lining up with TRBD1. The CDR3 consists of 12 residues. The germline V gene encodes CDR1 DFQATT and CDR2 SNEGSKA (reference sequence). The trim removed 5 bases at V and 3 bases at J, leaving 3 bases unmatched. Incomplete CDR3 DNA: TGCAGTGCTCCCAGGGGGGACTATGGC. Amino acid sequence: CSAPRGDYG. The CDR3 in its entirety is CSAPRGDYGYTF.

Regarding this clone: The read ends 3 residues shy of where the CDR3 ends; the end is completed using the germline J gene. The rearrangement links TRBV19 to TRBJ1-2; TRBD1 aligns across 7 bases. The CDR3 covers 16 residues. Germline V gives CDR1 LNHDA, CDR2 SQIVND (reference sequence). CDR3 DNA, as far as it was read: TGTGCCAGTAATTCCCGAGGACTAGCGGGGACAGATACC. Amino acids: CASNSRGLAGTDT. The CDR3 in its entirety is CASNSRGLAGTDTYTF.

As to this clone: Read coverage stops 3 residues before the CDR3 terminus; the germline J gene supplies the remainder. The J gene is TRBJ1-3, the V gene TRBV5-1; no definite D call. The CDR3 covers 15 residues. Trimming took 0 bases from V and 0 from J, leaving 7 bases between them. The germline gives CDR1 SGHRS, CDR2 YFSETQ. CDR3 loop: CASSLGQDSGNTIYF. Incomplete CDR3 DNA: TGCGCCAGCAGCTTGGGGCAGGACTCTGGAAACACC.

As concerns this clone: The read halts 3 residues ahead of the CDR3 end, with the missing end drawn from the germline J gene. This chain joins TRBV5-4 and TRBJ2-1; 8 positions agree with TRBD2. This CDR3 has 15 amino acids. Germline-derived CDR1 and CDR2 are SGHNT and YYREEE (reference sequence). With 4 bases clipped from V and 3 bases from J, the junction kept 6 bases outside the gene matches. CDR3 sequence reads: CASSGNSGGYNEQFF. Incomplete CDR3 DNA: TGTGCCAGCAGCGGGAACAGCGGGGGCTACAATGAG.

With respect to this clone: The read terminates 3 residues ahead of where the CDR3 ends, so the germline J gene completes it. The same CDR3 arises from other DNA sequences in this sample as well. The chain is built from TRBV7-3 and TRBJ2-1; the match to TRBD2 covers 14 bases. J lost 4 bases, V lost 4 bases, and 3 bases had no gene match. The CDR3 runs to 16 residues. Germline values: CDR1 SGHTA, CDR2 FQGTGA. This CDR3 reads CASSWGLAGVYNEQFF. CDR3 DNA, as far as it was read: TGTGCCAGCAGCTGGGGACTAGCGGGGGTGTACAATGAG.

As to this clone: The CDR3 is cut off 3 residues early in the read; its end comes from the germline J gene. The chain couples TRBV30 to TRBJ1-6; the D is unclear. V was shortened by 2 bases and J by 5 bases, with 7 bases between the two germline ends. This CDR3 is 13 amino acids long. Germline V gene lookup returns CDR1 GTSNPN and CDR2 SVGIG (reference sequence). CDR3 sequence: CAWSSLDNSPLHF. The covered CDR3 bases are TGTGCCTGGAGTAGTTTAGATAATTCACCC.

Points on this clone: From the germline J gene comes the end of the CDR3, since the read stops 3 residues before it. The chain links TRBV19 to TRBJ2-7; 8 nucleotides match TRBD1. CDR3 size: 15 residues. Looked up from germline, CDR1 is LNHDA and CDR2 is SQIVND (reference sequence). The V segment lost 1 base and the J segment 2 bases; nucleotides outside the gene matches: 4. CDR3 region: CASSIGAGGPYEQYF. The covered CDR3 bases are TGTGCCAGTAGTATAGGGGCAGGGGGCCCCTACGAG.